Below, 30 T cell receptor beta chains from the same sample are listed, as sequenced in a study of T-cell memory formation after mild COVID-19 (dated by TCRdb to about 2021). The library was made by 5' RACE. The run used an Illumina NovaSeq 6000. Starting from the raw public reads, TCRdb applied fastp trimming at Q25, assembled clones with MiXCR and retained in-frame beta chains. Identical CDR3 protein sequences are pooled into one entry, listed with their most common genes and DNA. Counted in this sample were roughly 550,000 distinct CDR3 sequences; 20% of them appeared once. The ten biggest clones cover 9.5% to 15% of the sample. Sequencing was carried out using PBMCs or a T cell subset sorted from them (not recorded which). These receptors all come from an adult woman who had mild COVID-19 (a few samples of this study predate the infection). The sample titles of this study are shuffled in the database, so cell type and time point are left out; the donor was told from shared clones.

This clonotype was found a few times. V usage is TRBV4-1 and J usage is TRBJ2-7; 7 bases match TRBD2. Germline assignment: CDR1 MGHRA and CDR2 YSYEKL. The CDR3 is 20 residues long. J gave up 5 bases and V 0 bases, and 22 bases lay outside the gene matches. This CDR3 is CASSQDLSRGTHPVTDEQYF. The CDR3 bases are TGCGCCAGCAGCCAAGATCTCTCGCGGGGGACCCACCCCGTTACGGACGAGCAGTACTTC.

The chain links TRBV27 to TRBJ2-7; no clear D. The germline CDR1 and CDR2 sequences are MNHEY and SMNVEV (reference sequence). V was pared by 5 bases and J by 0 bases, with 14 bases between. The CDR3 is made up of 15 amino acids. Here the CDR3 DNA reads TGTGCCAGCAGTCCCGGGTCAGTGAGCTCCTACGAGCAGTACTTC. Its translation is CASSPGSVSSYEQYF.

This clonotype was observed a handful of times. The rearrangement links TRBV11-2 to TRBJ2-3; D may be TRBD2 (6 bases). The CDR3 totals 15 residues. Between the trimmed V and J ends, which lost 2 bases and 2 bases, there was a span of 11 bases. Germline values: CDR1 SGHAT, CDR2 FQNNGV. CDR3 DNA sequence: TGTGCCAGCAGCTTACTGGGAGGATTCACAGATACGCAGTATTTT. This translates into CASSLLGGFTDTQYF.

The chain couples TRBV20-1 to TRBJ2-7, with no clear D. V lost 6 bases and J lost 3, with 18 bases in between. The CDR3 is made up of 14 amino acids. Germline CDR1 DFQATT, CDR2 SNEGSKA (reference sequence). The CDR3: CSASSVGLYYEQYF. CDR3 coding DNA: TGCAGTGCCAGTTCCGTCGGTCTTTACTACGAGCAGTACTTC.

This clonotype came up a few times. V gene TRBV4-1 combines with J gene TRBJ2-7; 7 bases are shared with TRBD2. V was clipped by 2 bases and J by 4 bases; unmatched bases: 8. In germline, CDR1 is MGHRA, CDR2 YSYEKL. This CDR3 spans 15 amino acids. The CDR3 region has the DNA TGCGCCAGCAGCCAAACCCCGGGACTACCATACGAGCAGTACTTC. Translation: CASSQTPGLPYEQYF.

This clonotype came up a few times. The chain has TRBV6-2 or TRBV6-3 and TRBJ1-2, with D unclear. V lost 5 bases and J 8 bases, leaving 21 bases between the germline ends. Per germline, CDR1 MNHEY and CDR2 SVGEGT. CDR3 length equals 15 residues. This CDR3 reads CASSTPWVPRLGYTF. The DNA for the CDR3 is TGTGCCAGCAGTACCCCATGGGTCCCCCGGCTCGGCTACACCTTC.

The J gene is TRBJ2-7, the V gene TRBV5-4, with 9 bases matching TRBD2. This CDR3 is built from 15 residues. With 0 bases clipped from V and 0 bases from J, the junction kept 1 base outside the gene matches. From germline, CDR1 is SGHNT and CDR2 YYREEE (reference sequence). The CDR3 protein is CASSLDSGSSYEQYF. CDR3 DNA sequence: TGTGCCAGCAGCTTGGATAGCGGGAGCTCCTACGAGCAGTACTTC.

This sequence joins TRBV10-3 and TRBJ2-7, with a possible D match to TRBD1 (5 bases). Germline values: CDR1 ENHRY, CDR2 SYGVKD. The CDR3 has 13 amino acids. The V gene lost 5 bases and the J gene lost 2 bases, with 10 bases spanning the gap. The CDR3 DNA follows: TGTGCCATCAGTTACGACAGAACCTACGAGCAGTACTTC. Its protein product is CAISYDRTYEQYF.

Many counts were recorded for this clonotype. The chain recombines TRBV4-3 with TRBJ2-7, with 10 bases fitting TRBD2. V shed 4 bases, J shed 2 bases, and the junction held 8 bases outside the gene matches. The CDR3 loop spans 16 amino acids. Germline-derived CDR1 and CDR2 are LGHNA and YSLEER. CDR3 loop: CASSLGLAGETYEQYF. The CDR3 DNA is TGCGCCAGCAGCCTCGGGCTAGCGGGGGAGACCTACGAGCAGTACTTC.

A few counts support this clonotype. The chain is built from TRBV6-2 or TRBV6-3 and TRBJ2-7, with 7 positions matching TRBD2. Germline V gene sequence: CDR1 MNHEY, CDR2 SVGEGT. V shed 10 bases, J shed 4 bases, and the junction held 10 bases outside the gene matches. The CDR3 has 13 residues. CDR3: CATRTRSLYEQYF. The CDR3 DNA reads as TGTGCCACTCGGACTAGGAGCTTATACGAGCAGTACTTC.

The chain uses TRBV12-3 or TRBV12-4 and TRBJ2-2, with a tentative D call TRBD2 (5 bases). This CDR3 spans 14 amino acids. V was shortened by 7 bases and J by 5 bases, with 14 bases between the two germline ends. The CDR3, as DNA: TGTGCCAGCATCCCGGAACTAGGGACCGGGGAGCTGTTTTTT. Its protein is CASIPELGTGELFF.

Ten or more counts support this clonotype. This rearrangement joins TRBV7-9 to TRBJ2-6; TRBD1 is a possible D gene (5 bases). The V and J ends lost 5 bases and 2 bases respectively, with 19 bases between them. The CDR3 extends over 18 amino acids. Germline V gene data show CDR1 as SEHNR and CDR2 as FQNEAQ (reference sequence). CDR3 sequence reads: CASSPGPIHQTGANVLTF. DNA of the CDR3: TGTGCCAGCAGCCCAGGGCCCATTCACCAGACTGGGGCCAACGTCCTGACTTTC.

This clonotype occurred a few times. V is TRBV7-3 and J is TRBJ2-1; D unresolved. Germline V gives CDR1 SGHTA, CDR2 FQGTGA. The CDR3 consists of 12 residues. V lost 8 bases and J lost 2, with 7 bases in between. Here the CDR3 DNA reads TGTGCCAGCGGGTCCCCCTACAATGAGCAGTTCTTC. It is translated as CASGSPYNEQFF. The variable domain in full, with the rest retrieved from reference TRBV7-3 and TRBJ2-1, is GAGVSQTPSNKVTEKGKYVELRCDPISGHTALYWYRQSLGQGPEFLIYFQGTGAADDSGLPNDRFFAVRPEGSVSTLKIQRTERGDSAVYLCASGSPYNEQFFGPGTRLTVL.

The chain couples TRBV7-9 to TRBJ2-7; 7 nucleotides match TRBD1. This CDR3 has 14 amino acids. Trimming removed 6 bases from V and 3 bases from J; junction bases left unmatched: 8. Germline CDR1 reads SEHNR; CDR2 reads FQNEAQ (reference sequence). The CDR3 reads CASSGGQDDYEQYF. CDR3 bases: TGTGCCAGCAGTGGAGGACAGGATGACTACGAGCAGTACTTC.

This clonotype was counted between two and nine times. The CDR3 DNA sequence: TGTGCCAGCAGCGTCGACAGAACCACAGATACGCAGTATTTT. Its protein product is CASSVDRTTDTQYF. The chain employs TRBV9 and TRBJ2-3, with a weak D call TRBD1 (5 bases). The CDR3 consists of 14 residues. The V end lost 2 bases, the J end lost 2 bases, and 9 bases lay between the germline ends. CDR1 and CDR2 (germline): SGDLS, YYNGEE.

This clonotype occurred a few times. The rearrangement joins TRBV6-5 to TRBJ1-1; 7 bases line up with TRBD1. V shed 2 bases and J 4 bases; nucleotides not matched to a gene: 4. This CDR3 has 14 amino acids. Germline CDR1 reads MNHEY; CDR2 reads SVGAGI. The CDR3 sequence is CASSYVRGGTEAFF. The CDR3, as DNA: TGTGCCAGCAGTTACGTCAGGGGGGGCACTGAAGCTTTCTTT.

This sequence joins TRBV24-1 and TRBJ2-1; 8 bases line up with TRBD2. With 7 bases clipped from V and 7 bases from J, the junction kept 14 bases outside the gene matches. Per the germline V gene, CDR1 is KGHDR and CDR2 is SFDVKD. This CDR3 contains 16 residues. CDR3 residues: CATRKKRSGSRNEQFF. CDR3 in DNA: TGTGCCACCAGGAAAAAACGGAGCGGGAGTAGGAATGAGCAGTTCTTC.

This clonotype was counted only a few times. This chain joins TRBV10-3 and TRBJ2-7; 7 nucleotides line up with TRBD2. V was clipped by 7 bases and J by 5 bases; unmatched bases: 5. The V gene's germline CDR1 is ENHRY and CDR2 SYGVKD. The CDR3 is 12 residues long. CDR3: CAIKSGGHEQYF. CDR3 DNA sequence: TGTGCCATCAAATCGGGAGGACACGAGCAGTACTTC.

In this sample, this clonotype turned up many times. The chain carries TRBV7-9 and TRBJ2-3; D perhaps matches TRBD1 (5 bases). The germline V gene encodes CDR1 SEHNR and CDR2 FQNEAQ (reference sequence). The CDR3 covers 16 residues. Trimming left V 3 bases short and J 6 bases short, with 19 bases between. The CDR3 reads CASSFPGMGLPDTQYF. The CDR3 coding sequence is TGTGCCAGCAGCTTCCCAGGGATGGGTTTGCCGGATACGCAGTATTTT.

The rearrangement links TRBV20-1 to TRBJ2-1; D not certain. Trimming took off 3 bases at V and 0 bases at J, with 18 bases between the two ends. Germline V CDR1 and CDR2: DFQATT, SNEGSKA (reference sequence). There are 17 residues in the CDR3. The CDR3 coding sequence is TGCAGTGCTAGTGGCTTCGATAGTGTTAGCTCCTACAATGAGCAGTTCTTC. Encoded protein: CSASGFDSVSSYNEQFF.

The CDR3 protein is CASSAGGPLNTGELFF. DNA for the CDR3: TGTGCCAGCAGTGCGGGAGGGCCTTTGAACACCGGGGAGCTGTTTTTT. The chain is built from TRBV12-3 or TRBV12-4 and TRBJ2-2; 9 nucleotides align to TRBD2. Losses at the gene ends were 5 bases for V and 1 base for J; bases not matched to a gene: 5. The CDR3 length is 16 residues.

This clonotype was detected only a few times. The gene calls are TRBV7-2 and TRBJ2-5; TRBD2 agrees at 10 bases. The CDR3 runs to 15 residues. Germline CDR1 and CDR2: SGHTA and FQGNSA. V dropped 2 bases and J dropped 0; count of bases not matched to a gene: 0. The CDR3 is CASSLLAGDQETQYF. The CDR3 DNA reads TGTGCCAGCAGCTTACTAGCGGGGGACCAAGAGACCCAGTACTTC.

This clonotype has just one count. The chain employs TRBV20-1 and TRBJ1-1; D unresolved. Germline CDR1 DFQATT, CDR2 SNEGSKA (reference sequence). There are 13 residues in the CDR3. Deletions cut 5 bases from V and 11 bases from J, with 21 bases between. The CDR3 here is CSAGITDPGVAFF. Here the CDR3 DNA reads TGCAGTGCTGGAATAACGGATCCGGGCGTCGCTTTCTTT.

The chain has TRBV19 and TRBJ2-5; either TRBD1 or TRBD2 may supply D (5 bases each). CDR1 is LNHDA and CDR2 is SQIVND in the germline V gene (reference sequence). The CDR3 extends over 16 amino acids. The V gene lost 0 bases and the J gene lost 5 bases, with 16 bases spanning the gap. The chain's CDR3 is CASSIEGTSFLETQYF. The CDR3 coding sequence is TGTGCCAGTAGTATAGAAGGGACCTCTTTCTTGGAGACCCAGTACTTC.

The chain carries TRBV25-1 and TRBJ1-2; 7 bases map to TRBD1. J was trimmed by 2 bases and V by 4 bases; bases with no gene match: 13. Germline values: CDR1 MGHDK, CDR2 SYGVNS. This CDR3 is built from 17 residues. Here the CDR3 DNA reads TGTGCCAGCAGTGTAGCAGAGGGACAGAGCCGCAACTATGGCTACACCTTC. Protein: CASSVAEGQSRNYGYTF.

The sample holds many counts of this clonotype. CDR3 region: CASSPQQESQDTQYF. CDR3 in DNA: TGTGCCAGCTCACCTCAACAGGAGAGCCAGGATACGCAGTATTTT. The V gene is TRBV18, the J gene TRBJ2-3; the D gene is possibly TRBD1 (5 bases). The germline V gene encodes CDR1 KGHSH and CDR2 LQKENI. The germline V and J ends were trimmed by 3 bases and 6 bases, with 16 bases remaining between them. This CDR3 spans 15 amino acids.

This clonotype was picked up a small number of times. The CDR3 nucleotides read TGTGCCAGCAGTTACGCTAGCGGGAGGGCAGATACGCAGTATTTT. Translation gives CASSYASGRADTQYF. The rearrangement joins TRBV6-2 or TRBV6-3 to TRBJ2-3, with 12 bases lining up with TRBD2. The J segment lost 4 bases and the V segment lost 2 bases, leaving 1 base of the junction unmatched. Germline CDR1 reads MNHEY; CDR2 reads SVGEGT. The CDR3 sequence is 15 residues long.

This clonotype was seen a few times. The rearrangement uses TRBV24-1 and TRBJ2-1, with 13 bases aligning to TRBD2. V lost 3 bases, J lost 13 bases, and 8 bases stayed unmatched. In germline, CDR1 is KGHDR, CDR2 SFDVKD. The CDR3 consists of 15 residues. The DNA of the CDR3 is TGTGCCACCAGTGATACTAGCGGGAGGGCCGTGGATCAGTTCTTC. Protein sequence: CATSDTSGRAVDQFF.

The gene calls are TRBV7-2 and TRBJ2-7; 7 nucleotides agree with TRBD1. Trimming took 1 base from V and 3 from J; bases not matched to a gene: 6. The CDR3 runs to 15 residues. The germline gives CDR1 SGHTA, CDR2 FQGNSA. The CDR3 sequence is CASSLGQGPFYEQYF. The CDR3, as DNA: TGTGCCAGCAGCTTAGGACAGGGCCCATTCTACGAGCAGTACTTC. The entire variable domain, with the rest obtained from reference TRBV7-2 and TRBJ2-7, is as follows: GAGVSQSPSNKVTEKGKDVELRCDPISGHTALYWYRQSLGQGLEFLIYFQGNSAPDKSGLPSDRFSAERTGGSVSTLTIQRTQQEDSAVYLCASSLGQGPFYEQYFGPGTRLTVT.

The chain links TRBV12-3 or TRBV12-4 to TRBJ1-5; D is undetermined. V was pared by 1 base and J by 6 bases, with 16 bases between. This CDR3 spans 16 amino acids. Here the CDR3 reads CASSLGRGLASQPQHF. CDR3 sequence (DNA): TGTGCCAGCAGTTTAGGGCGGGGATTAGCAAGTCAGCCCCAGCATTTT.